One sample yielded the 18 T cell receptor beta chains listed below, sequenced in a study of cytomegalovirus exposure and HLA in healthy donors. Both 60 Vbeta primers and 13 Jbeta primers went into the PCR. Measured with immunoSEQ multiplex PCR; TCRdb has only the in-frame clones, and not every one. The data contain 120,000 or so clones, 81% of them singletons. The sample consisted of PBMCs. Source of these receptors: a man aged 18 to 30 in good health and CMV-seronegative.

This chain connects TRBV27 to TRBJ1-1, with D possibly matching TRBD1 (6 bases). From germline, CDR1 is MNHEY and CDR2 SMNVEV (reference sequence). V lost 2 bases and J lost 0, with 7 bases in between. The CDR3 length is 14 residues. DNA for the CDR3: TGTGCCAGCAGTTTAACAGGGATGAACACTGAAGCTTTCTTT. This codes for CASSLTGMNTEAFF.

The rearrangement links TRBV5-4 to TRBJ2-5; 8 positions match TRBD1. The CDR3 is 14 residues long. Germline assignment: CDR1 SGHNT and CDR2 YYREEE (reference sequence). V gave up 5 bases and J gave up 1 base; unmatched junction bases: 4. CDR3 region: CASSSQGAQETQYF. CDR3 sequence (DNA): TGTGCCAGCAGTTCCCAGGGGGCCCAAGAGACCCAGTACTTC.

This clone was observed once. CDR3 DNA sequence: TGTGCCAGCACGATAGGACAGGGGGCTAAAGAGACCCAGTACTTC. Translating gives CASTIGQGAKETQYF. The rearrangement uses TRBV7-7 and TRBJ2-5, with 11 bases aligning to TRBD1. V dropped 7 bases and J dropped 3; count of bases not matched to a gene: 7. This CDR3 region has 15 residues. Germline CDR1 and CDR2: SSHAT and FNYEAQ (reference sequence).

This rearrangement joins TRBV11-1 to TRBJ2-1; 10 bases align to TRBD1. Germline V gene lookup returns CDR1 SGHAT and CDR2 FQDESV (reference sequence). The CDR3 is 15 amino acids. J was trimmed by 7 bases and V by 5 bases; bases with no gene match: 8. CDR3 sequence (DNA): TGTGCCAGCAGCACGGACAGGGGGAGGTCTAATGAGCAGTTCTTC. Its protein product is CASSTDRGRSNEQFF.

The chain carries TRBV5-1 and TRBJ2-5; 10 bases fit TRBD2. Germline CDR1 SGHRS, CDR2 YFSETQ. The CDR3 loop spans 21 amino acids. Trimming at V came to 0 bases and at J to 5 bases, leaving 22 bases not matched to a gene. The chain's CDR3 is CASSLARSRLAGRPGWETQYF. The CDR3 DNA is TGCGCCAGCAGCTTGGCCCGGAGCCGACTAGCGGGCCGCCCGGGGTGGGAGACCCAGTACTTC. The variable domain in full, completed from reference TRBV5-1 and TRBJ2-5, reads KAGVTQTPRYLIKTRGQQVTLSCSPISGHRSVSWYQQTPGQGLQFLFEYFSETQRNKGNFPGRFSGRQFSNSRSEMNVSTLELGDSALYLCASSLARSRLAGRPGWETQYFGPGTRLLVL.

The V and J genes are TRBV9 and TRBJ2-6; a weak D match, TRBD1 (6 bases). The V end was cut by 3 bases, the J end by 3 bases, with 16 bases between. The CDR3 contains 17 residues. Germline V gives CDR1 SGDLS, CDR2 YYNGEE. The DNA for the CDR3 is TGTGCCAGCAGCGGGCCCCGGGCAGGGGATGGGGCCAACGTCCTGACTTTC. Encoded protein: CASSGPRAGDGANVLTF. The full variable domain, rest sourced from reference TRBV9 and TRBJ2-6, is DSGVTQTPKHLITATGQRVTLRCSPRSGDLSVYWYQQSLDQGLQFLIQYYNGEERAKGNILERFSAQQFPDLHSELNLSSLELGDSALYFCASSGPRAGDGANVLTFGAGSRLTVL.

The CDR3: CASSPRGSSYNEQFF. The CDR3 region has the DNA TGTGCCAGCAGTCCGAGGGGGAGCTCCTACAATGAGCAGTTCTTC. The chain joins TRBV7-9 to TRBJ2-1, with D possibly TRBD1 on 6 matching bases. CDR3 length: 15 amino acids. CDR1 and CDR2 from the germline V gene are SEHNR and FQNEAQ (reference sequence). Trimming removed 6 bases from V and 0 bases from J, with 12 bases in between.

The V gene is TRBV6-5, the J gene TRBJ1-1; D not certain. The CDR3 runs to 13 residues. The germline V and J ends were trimmed by 7 bases and 4 bases, with 13 bases remaining between them. Germline assignment: CDR1 MNHEY and CDR2 SVGAGI. CDR3 in DNA: TGTGCCAGCACCAACCCAATGAGCACTGAAGCTTTCTTT. Protein sequence: CASTNPMSTEAFF.

Only one count was recorded for this clone. This chain joins TRBV7-9 and TRBJ2-1; 9 nucleotides align to TRBD1. The CDR3 sequence is 15 residues long. CDR1 is SEHNR, CDR2 FQNEAQ, per germline (reference sequence). Trimming cost V 7 bases and J 4 bases; bases outside gene matches: 8. The CDR3 sequence: CASTGSGTGYNEQFF. The CDR3 nucleotides read TGTGCCAGCACAGGCTCCGGGACAGGGTACAATGAGCAGTTCTTC.

CDR3 in amino acids: CASIRSGGETQYF. CDR3 DNA: TGTGCCAGCATTAGATCGGGGGGGGAGACCCAGTACTTC. The chain has TRBV6-6 and TRBJ2-5; 8 nucleotides agree with TRBD2. This CDR3 contains 13 residues. Germline CDR1 MNHNY, CDR2 SVGAGI (reference sequence). J lost 5 bases, V lost 7 bases, and 6 bases had no gene match.

This chain connects TRBV19 to TRBJ2-7, with D unresolved. From germline, CDR1 is LNHDA and CDR2 SQIVND (reference sequence). This CDR3 contains 14 residues. The germline V and J ends were trimmed by 4 bases and 2 bases, with 12 bases remaining between them. CDR3 protein: CASSSDTYPYEQYF. For the CDR3, the DNA is TGTGCCAGTAGTAGTGACACTTACCCCTACGAGCAGTACTTC.

This chain connects TRBV19 to TRBJ1-1, with TRBD1 identical over 7 bases. The J segment lost 1 base and the V segment lost 6 bases, leaving 11 bases of the junction unmatched. Per germline, CDR1 LNHDA and CDR2 SQIVND (reference sequence). The CDR3 consists of 16 residues. CDR3 residues: CASRSRDSKGNTEAFF. The DNA of the CDR3 is TGTGCCAGTAGGAGCCGGGACAGTAAAGGGAACACTGAAGCTTTCTTT.

This clone has a single count. This chain connects TRBV10-1 to TRBJ2-1, with TRBD2 identical over 8 bases. CDR1 WNHNN and CDR2 SYGVQD come from the germline V gene (reference sequence). V was clipped by 1 base and J by 7 bases; unmatched bases: 6. This CDR3 comprises 15 residues. The CDR3 DNA follows: TGCGCCAGCAGTGAGTACCTAGCGGGCGAAAATGAGCAGTTCTTC. Translating gives CASSEYLAGENEQFF.

The count of this clone is one. The rearrangement joins TRBV7-9 to TRBJ1-5; D ambiguous. Trimming pared 4 bases from V and 5 bases from J, leaving 9 bases between. CDR1 and CDR2 (germline): SEHNR, FQNEAQ (reference sequence). The CDR3 totals 13 residues. The CDR3 DNA reads TGTGCCAGCAGCTCTAGCTATCATCAGCCCCAGCATTTT. It yields the protein CASSSSYHQPQHF.

This chain links TRBV6-5 with TRBJ2-7; D uncertain. From germline, CDR1 is MNHEY and CDR2 SVGAGI. This CDR3 has 14 residues. The V gene lost 6 bases and the J gene lost 5 bases, with 17 bases spanning the gap. CDR3 sequence (DNA): TGTGCCAGCAGCCCCGGTACAGATGACAACGAGCAGTACTTC. Protein sequence: CASSPGTDDNEQYF.

V and J are TRBV7-8 and TRBJ2-3; 10 bases are shared with TRBD2. The CDR3 spans 16 residues. Germline loops: CDR1 SGHVS, CDR2 FQNEAQ. V was pared by 5 bases and J by 2 bases, with 7 bases of the junction left unmatched. The CDR3 DNA sequence: TGTGCCAGCAGCACTAAAGCGGGGGGGCCCACAGATACGCAGTATTTT. Its translation is CASSTKAGGPTDTQYF.

The genes are TRBV6-5 and TRBJ1-3; 10 nucleotides align to TRBD1. The CDR3 runs to 16 residues. The J segment lost 9 bases and the V segment lost 4 bases, leaving 12 bases of the junction unmatched. Germline V CDR1 and CDR2: MNHEY, SVGAGI. The CDR3 coding sequence is TGTGCCAGCAGTTCAGAAACCGGGACAGGGGCCAGCACCATATATTTT. This encodes CASSSETGTGASTIYF.

The V call is TRBV28, the J call TRBJ1-2; TRBD1 matches at 12 bases. The V segment lost 4 bases and the J segment 7 bases; nucleotides outside the gene matches: 13. This CDR3 spans 17 amino acids. From germline, CDR1 is MDHEN and CDR2 SYDVKM. Written as DNA, the CDR3 is TGTGCCAGCAGTTCGTCGGGACAGGGGGCGGGAGTTTTTGGCTACACCTTC. Amino acid sequence: CASSSSGQGAGVFGYTF.